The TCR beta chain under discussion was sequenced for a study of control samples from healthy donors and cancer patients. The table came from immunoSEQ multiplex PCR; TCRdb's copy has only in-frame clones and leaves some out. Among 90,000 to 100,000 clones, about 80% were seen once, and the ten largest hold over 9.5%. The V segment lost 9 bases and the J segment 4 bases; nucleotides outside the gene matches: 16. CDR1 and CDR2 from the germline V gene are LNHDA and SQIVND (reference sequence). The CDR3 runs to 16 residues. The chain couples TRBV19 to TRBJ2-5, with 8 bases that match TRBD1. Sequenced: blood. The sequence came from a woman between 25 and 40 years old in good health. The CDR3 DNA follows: TGTGCCAGCACTCCAAGGGGGTCAGGGGGCGTAGAGACCCAGTACTTC. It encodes CASTPRGSGGVETQYF.